Here is one T cell receptor (beta chain) with its context. The data are from a study of blood T cell repertoires in COVID-19. Germline trimming cut 3 bases from V and 8 bases from J; bases unmatched to any gene: 3. This CDR3 has 13 amino acids. The germline V gene encodes CDR1 SGHTA and CDR2 FQGNSA. The protocol was immunoSEQ multiplex PCR, while the TCRdb copy is restricted to in-frame clones and leaves out a portion. The repertoire holds tens of thousands of clones, with more than 75% as singletons. This TCR was recovered from a woman in her sixties or seventies with COVID-19, enrolled during active disease. This sequence joins TRBV7-2 and TRBJ2-1; 8 bases agree with TRBD2. Sequencing was performed on peripheral blood. The CDR3 region has the DNA TGTGCCAGCAGCTTCGGACTAGCCTATGAGCAGTTCTTC. It specifies CASSFGLAYEQFF.